This T cell receptor (beta chain) was recovered during a study of cytomegalovirus exposure and HLA in healthy donors. Profiling relied on immunoSEQ multiplex PCR, and the TCRdb table lists in-frame clones only, not all of them. The table lists 150,000 to 200,000 clones, approximately 86% of them singletons. The V end was cut by 5 bases, the J end by 4 bases, with 14 bases between. Germline lookup yields CDR1 SEHNR and CDR2 FQNEAQ (reference sequence). This CDR3 is built from 14 residues. The TCR sequence derives from a man aged 25 to 45 in good health and CMV-seropositive. The rearrangement joins TRBV7-9 to TRBJ1-2; D call uncertain. Sequences were obtained from PBMCs. Here the CDR3 reads CASSDLSGFYGYTF. CDR3 nucleotides: TGTGCCAGCAGCGATCTAAGTGGGTTCTATGGCTACACCTTC.